This T cell receptor beta chain was documented in a study of metastatic and nonmetastatic thyroid tumors. This CDR3 contains 14 residues. Trimming took off 5 bases at V and 2 bases at J, with 9 bases between the two ends. Germline loops: CDR1 MNHNS, CDR2 SASEGT. TCRdb reprocessed the PCR reads via MiXCR. The data contain about 16,000 clones, under 30% of them singletons. Every patient underwent thyroid surgery untreated. Sequencing was carried out using adjacent normal tissue. The chain uses TRBV6-1 and TRBJ2-2, with D maybe TRBD1 (5 bases). The source of this sequence is a female donor with papillary thyroid cancer or a benign thyroid nodule (not recorded which). Some clones in this sample may be carry-over from other donors' samples. The DNA of the CDR3 is TGTGCCAGCAGTCGGCAGGGAAACACCGGGGAGCTGTTTTTT. Protein sequence: CASSRQGNTGELFF.